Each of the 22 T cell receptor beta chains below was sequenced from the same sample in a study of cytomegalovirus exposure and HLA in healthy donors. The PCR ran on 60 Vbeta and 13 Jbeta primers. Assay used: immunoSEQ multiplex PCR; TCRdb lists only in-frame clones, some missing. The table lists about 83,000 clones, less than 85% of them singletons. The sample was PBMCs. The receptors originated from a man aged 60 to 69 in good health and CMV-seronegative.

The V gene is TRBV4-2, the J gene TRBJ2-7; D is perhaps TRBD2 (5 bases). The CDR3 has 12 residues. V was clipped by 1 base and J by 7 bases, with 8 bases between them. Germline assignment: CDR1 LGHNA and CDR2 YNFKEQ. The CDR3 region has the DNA TGTGCCAGCAGCCAAGTCCGGGGAGAGCAGTACTTC. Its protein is CASSQVRGEQYF.

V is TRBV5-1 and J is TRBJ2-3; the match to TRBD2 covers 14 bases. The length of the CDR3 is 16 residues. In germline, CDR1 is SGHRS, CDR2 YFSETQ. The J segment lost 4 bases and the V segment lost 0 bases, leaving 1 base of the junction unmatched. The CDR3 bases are TGCGCCAGCAGCTTGGGGGGACTAGCGGGGGCAGATACGCAGTATTTT. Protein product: CASSLGGLAGADTQYF.

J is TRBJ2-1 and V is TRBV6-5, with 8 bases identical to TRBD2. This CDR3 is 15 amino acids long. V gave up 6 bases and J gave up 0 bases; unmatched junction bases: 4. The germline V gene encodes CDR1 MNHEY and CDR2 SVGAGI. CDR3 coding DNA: TGTGCCAGCAGAACCGGGGGGGGCTCCTACAATGAGCAGTTCTTC. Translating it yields CASRTGGGSYNEQFF.

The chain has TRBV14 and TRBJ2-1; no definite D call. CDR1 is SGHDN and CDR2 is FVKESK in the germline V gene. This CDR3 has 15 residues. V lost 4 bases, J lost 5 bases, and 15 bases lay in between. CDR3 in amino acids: CASSLDAFGDNEQFF. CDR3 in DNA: TGTGCCAGCAGCCTAGATGCGTTCGGAGACAATGAGCAGTTCTTC.

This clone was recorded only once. CDR3 bases: TGCGCCAGCAGACCATGGACTAGCGGGGGGGAATCCTACAATGAGCAGTTCTTC. Translation gives CASRPWTSGGESYNEQFF. The chain combines TRBV4-1 with TRBJ2-1; 15 bases fit TRBD2. This CDR3 region has 18 residues. Unmatched junction bases numbered 7, after V lost 6 bases and J lost 1 base. Looked up from germline, CDR1 is MGHRA and CDR2 is YSYEKL.

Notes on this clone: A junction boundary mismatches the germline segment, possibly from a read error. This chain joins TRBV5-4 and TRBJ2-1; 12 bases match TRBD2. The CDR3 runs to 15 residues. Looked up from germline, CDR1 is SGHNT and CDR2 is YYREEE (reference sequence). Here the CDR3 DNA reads TGTGCCCGCAGCCCCTGGACTAGCGGGAACAATGAGCAGTTCTTC. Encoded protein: CARSPWTSGNNEQFF.

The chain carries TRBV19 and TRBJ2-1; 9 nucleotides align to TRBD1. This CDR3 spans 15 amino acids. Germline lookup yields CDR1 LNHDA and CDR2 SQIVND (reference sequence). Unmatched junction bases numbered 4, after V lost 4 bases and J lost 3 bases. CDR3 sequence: CASSTTGGVYNEQFF. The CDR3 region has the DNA TGTGCCAGTAGTACGACAGGGGGTGTCTACAATGAGCAGTTCTTC.

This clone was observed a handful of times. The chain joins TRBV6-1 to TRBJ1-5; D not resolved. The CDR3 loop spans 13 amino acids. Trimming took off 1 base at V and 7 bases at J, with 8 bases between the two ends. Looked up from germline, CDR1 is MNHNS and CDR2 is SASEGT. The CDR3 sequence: CASSEGALQPQHF. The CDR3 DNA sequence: TGTGCCAGCAGTGAAGGCGCACTCCAGCCCCAGCATTTT.

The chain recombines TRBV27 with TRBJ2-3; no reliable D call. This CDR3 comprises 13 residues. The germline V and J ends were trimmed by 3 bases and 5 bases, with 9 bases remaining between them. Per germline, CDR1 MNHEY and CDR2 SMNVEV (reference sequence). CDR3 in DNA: TGTGCCAGCAGTTTCGCCGGCGGAGATACGCAGTATTTT. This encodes CASSFAGGDTQYF.

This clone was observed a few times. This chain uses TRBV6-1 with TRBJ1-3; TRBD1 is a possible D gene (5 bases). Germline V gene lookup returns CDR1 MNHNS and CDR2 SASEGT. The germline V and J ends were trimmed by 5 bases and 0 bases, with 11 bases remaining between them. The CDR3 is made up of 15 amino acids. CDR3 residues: CASSSRGDSGNTIYF. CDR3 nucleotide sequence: TGTGCCAGCAGTTCCCGGGGGGACTCTGGAAACACCATATATTTT.

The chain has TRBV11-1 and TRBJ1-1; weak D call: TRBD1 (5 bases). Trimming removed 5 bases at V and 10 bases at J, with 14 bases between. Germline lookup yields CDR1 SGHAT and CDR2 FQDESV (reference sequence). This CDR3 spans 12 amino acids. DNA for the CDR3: TGTGCCAGCAGCACCACTTGGGGGGGAGCTTTCTTT. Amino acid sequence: CASSTTWGGAFF. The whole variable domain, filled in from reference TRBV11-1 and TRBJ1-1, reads EAEVAQSPRYKITEKSQAVAFWCDPISGHATLYWYRQILGQGPELLVQFQDESVVDDSQLPKDRFSAERLKGVDSTLKIQPAELGDSAMYLCASSTTWGGAFFGQGTRLTVV.

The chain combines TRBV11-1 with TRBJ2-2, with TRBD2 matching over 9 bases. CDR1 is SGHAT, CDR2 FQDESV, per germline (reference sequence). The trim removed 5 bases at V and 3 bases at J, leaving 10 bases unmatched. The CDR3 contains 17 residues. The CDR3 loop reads CASSPGRAGGYTGELFF. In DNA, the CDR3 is TGTGCCAGCAGCCCTGGTCGAGCGGGGGGTTACACCGGGGAGCTGTTTTTT.

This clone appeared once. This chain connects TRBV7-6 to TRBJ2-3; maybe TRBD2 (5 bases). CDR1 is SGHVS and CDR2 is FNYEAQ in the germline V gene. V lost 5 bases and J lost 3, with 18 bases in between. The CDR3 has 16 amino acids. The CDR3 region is CASSLPFILGTDTQYF. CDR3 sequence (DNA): TGTGCCAGCAGCCTGCCCTTCATACTAGGGACAGATACGCAGTATTTT.

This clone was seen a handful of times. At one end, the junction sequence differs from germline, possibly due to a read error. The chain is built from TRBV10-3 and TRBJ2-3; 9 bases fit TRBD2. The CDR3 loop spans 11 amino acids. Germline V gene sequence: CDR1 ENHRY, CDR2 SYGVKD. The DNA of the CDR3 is TGTGCCATCAGTGAGTCGCGACTAGCGGTTTTT. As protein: CAISESRLAVF.

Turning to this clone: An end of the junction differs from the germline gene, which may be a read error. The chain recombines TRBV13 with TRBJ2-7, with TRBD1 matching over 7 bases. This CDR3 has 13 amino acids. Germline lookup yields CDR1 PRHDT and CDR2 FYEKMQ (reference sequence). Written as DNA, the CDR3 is TGTACCAGCAGGGGGACAGTCTCCTACGAGCAGTACTTC. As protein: CTSRGTVSYEQYF.

This CDR3 is CATRDRGRTGELFF. The CDR3 DNA sequence: TGTGCCACTCGGGACAGGGGGCGCACCGGGGAGCTGTTTTTT. The rearrangement joins TRBV6-5 to TRBJ2-2; 12 nucleotides align to TRBD1. The V and J ends lost 10 bases and 4 bases, in that order; junction bases with no gene match: 4. The CDR3 contains 14 residues. The germline gives CDR1 MNHEY, CDR2 SVGAGI.

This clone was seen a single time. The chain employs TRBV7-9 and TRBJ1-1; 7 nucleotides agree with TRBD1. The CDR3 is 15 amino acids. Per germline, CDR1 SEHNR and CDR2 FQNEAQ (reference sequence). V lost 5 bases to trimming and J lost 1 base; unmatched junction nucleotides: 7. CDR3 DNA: TGTGCCAGCAGCATAGGACAGGTGGGGAACACTGAAGCTTTCTTT. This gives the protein CASSIGQVGNTEAFF.

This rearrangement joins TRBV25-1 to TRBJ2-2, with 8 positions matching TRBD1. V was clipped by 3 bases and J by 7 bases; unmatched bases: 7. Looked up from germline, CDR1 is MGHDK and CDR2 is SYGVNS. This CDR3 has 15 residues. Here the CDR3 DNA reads TGTGCCAGCAGTGATCCGACAGGGGCGGGCGGGGAGCTGTTTTTT. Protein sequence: CASSDPTGAGGELFF. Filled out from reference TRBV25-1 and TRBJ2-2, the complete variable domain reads EADIYQTPRYLVIGTGKKITLECSQTMGHDKMYWYQQDPGMELHLIHYSYGVNSTEKGDLSSESTVSRIRTEHFPLTLESARPSHTSQYLCASSDPTGAGGELFFGEGSRLTVL.

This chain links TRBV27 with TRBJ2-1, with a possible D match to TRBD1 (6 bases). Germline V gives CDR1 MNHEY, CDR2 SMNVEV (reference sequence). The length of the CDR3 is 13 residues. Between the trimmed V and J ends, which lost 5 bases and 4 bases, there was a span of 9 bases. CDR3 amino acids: CASSLRGYNEQFF. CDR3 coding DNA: TGTGCCAGCAGTCTCAGGGGTTACAATGAGCAGTTCTTC.

The CDR3 spells CASSLEGGNTEAFF. DNA for the CDR3: TGCGCCAGCAGCTTGGAAGGGGGAAACACTGAAGCTTTCTTT. V usage is TRBV5-1 and J usage is TRBJ1-1, with a possible D match to TRBD1 (6 bases). The germline V gene has CDR1 SGHRS and CDR2 YFSETQ. This CDR3 comprises 14 residues. Deletions cut 0 bases from V and 2 bases from J, with 8 bases between.

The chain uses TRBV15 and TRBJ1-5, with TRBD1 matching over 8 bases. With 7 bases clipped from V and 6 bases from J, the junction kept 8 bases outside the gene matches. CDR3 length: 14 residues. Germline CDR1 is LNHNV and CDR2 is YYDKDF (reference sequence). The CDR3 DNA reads TGTGCCACCACCATAGACAGGGGCCGTCAGCCCCAGCATTTT. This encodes CATTIDRGRQPQHF. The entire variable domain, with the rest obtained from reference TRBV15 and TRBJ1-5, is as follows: DAMVIQNPRYQVTQFGKPVTLSCSQTLNHNVMYWYQQKSSQAPKLLFHYYDKDFNNEADTPDNFQSRRPNTSFCFLDIRSPGLGDTAMYLCATTIDRGRQPQHFGDGTRLSIL.

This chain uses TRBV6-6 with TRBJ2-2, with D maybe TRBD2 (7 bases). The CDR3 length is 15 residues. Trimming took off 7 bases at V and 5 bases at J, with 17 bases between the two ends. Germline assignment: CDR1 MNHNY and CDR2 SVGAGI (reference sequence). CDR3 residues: CASKNGRGATGELFF. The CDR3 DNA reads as TGTGCCAGCAAAAACGGTCGGGGGGCGACCGGGGAGCTGTTTTTT.